The subject of this entry is one T cell receptor beta chain. Its cognate antigen has yet to be identified. No much larger clone is present one base from it, and per-base qualities are unavailable. Between the V and J ends, shortened by 3 bases and 0 bases respectively, the junction contains 9 bases. Inclusive of the bounding cysteine and phenylalanine, the CDR3 is 15 residues long. Just CDR3 DNA is preserved here, 45 bases in frame from base 1. Sequences MGHRA (CDR1) and YSYEKL (CDR2) are obtained from the germline V gene. Sorted unstimulated T cells and proliferating T cells recovered from mixed lymphocyte reactions underwent TCRbeta CDR3 sequencing. Fresh whole blood from nine to eleven HLA-typed healthy donors was used to isolate PBMCs. These data originate in a study of siplizumab effects on memory and regulatory T cells (dated by TCRdb to between 2018 and 2020). About the study as a whole: The study examined how the anti-CD2 antibody siplizumab affects alloreactive T-cell subsets in allogeneic mixed lymphocyte reactions built from human PBMCs.

Broader findings and caveats from the paper: The suppressive function of proliferating Tregs from siplizumab cultures was not functionally confirmed. Because sequences at frequencies below about 10^-5 were poorly captured, only a minor fraction of alloreactive clones could be mapped back to unstimulated subsets. Compared with memory T cells, unstimulated naive T cells appeared more diverse, and naive cells seemed to make a substantial contribution to the alloresponse. For roughly 80-96% of proliferating CD4+ or CD8+ clones, no naive or memory phenotype could be assigned. Siplizumab significantly reduced the cumulative frequency of alloreactive sequences traceable to unstimulated CD4+ memory T cells. In reactions with siplizumab, an average of approximately 69% of mappable alloreactive CD4+ clones were Treg-derived, compared with around 28% in control reactions.

Library method: the immunoSEQ multiplex PCR assay. The deep sequencing platform assayed some 98,000 TCR templates per sample. Genomic DNA extracted from sorted T cells was used for TCRbeta CDR3 sequencing. The original pipeline was this. The R programming language was used for the clonal analysis of the TCRbeta CDR3 data. Alloreactive CD4+ and CD8+ clones were defined by comparing unstimulated samples with post-reaction CFSE-low samples. By matching sequences to the repertoires of sorted unstimulated Treg and non-Treg cells, each alloreactive CD4+ clone was assigned a regulatory or non-regulatory origin. TCRdb mirrors the immuneACCESS table, restricted to in-frame sequences. Some clones are absent from its copies; in checked studies, under half trace to an unresolved V gene, and the reason for the others is unknown. The D gene and trimming were derived from the DNA, and the V and J assignments and clone size from that table. Here the sample has around 100,000 clones; more than 85% occur a single time. About 0.15% of the sample goes to the ten largest clones.

The chain joins TRBV4-1 to TRBJ1-3; TRBD1 is possibly the D segment (5 matching bases). Specimen: CD4+ T cells sorted from blood. The source of this sequence is a human donor in good health. The DNA reads TGCGCCAGCAGCCAGCAACAGGACTCTGGAAACACCATATATTTT. The encoded protein is CASSQQQDSGNTIYF.